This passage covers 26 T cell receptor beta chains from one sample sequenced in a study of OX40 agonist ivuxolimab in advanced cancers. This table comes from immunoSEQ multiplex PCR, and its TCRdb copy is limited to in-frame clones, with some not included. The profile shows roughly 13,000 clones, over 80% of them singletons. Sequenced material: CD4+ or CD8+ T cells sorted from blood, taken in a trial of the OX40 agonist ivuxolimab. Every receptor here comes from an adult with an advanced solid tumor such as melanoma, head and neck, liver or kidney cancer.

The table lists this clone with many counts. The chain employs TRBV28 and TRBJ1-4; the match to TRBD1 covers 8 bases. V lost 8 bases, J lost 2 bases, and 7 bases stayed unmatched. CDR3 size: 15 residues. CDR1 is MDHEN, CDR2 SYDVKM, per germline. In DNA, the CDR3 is TGTGCCAGCGAGGCAGGGGGCCAGACTAATGAAAAACTGTTTTTT. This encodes CASEAGGQTNEKLFF.

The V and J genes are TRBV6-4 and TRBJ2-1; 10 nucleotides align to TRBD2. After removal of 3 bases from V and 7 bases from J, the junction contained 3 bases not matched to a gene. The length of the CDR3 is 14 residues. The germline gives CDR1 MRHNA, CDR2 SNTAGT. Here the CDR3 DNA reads TGTGCCAGCAGTGAGGGTAGCGGGGGGAATGAGCAGTTCTTC. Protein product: CASSEGSGGNEQFF.

The CDR3 spells CASSYSSRATGELFF. CDR3 in DNA: TGTGCCAGCAGTTACTCGTCCAGGGCGACCGGGGAGCTGTTTTTT. The chain links TRBV6-5 to TRBJ2-2; tentatively, D is TRBD1 (5 bases). CDR1 MNHEY and CDR2 SVGAGI come from the germline V gene. Between the trimmed V and J ends, which lost 0 bases and 5 bases, there was a span of 10 bases. This CDR3 has 15 amino acids.

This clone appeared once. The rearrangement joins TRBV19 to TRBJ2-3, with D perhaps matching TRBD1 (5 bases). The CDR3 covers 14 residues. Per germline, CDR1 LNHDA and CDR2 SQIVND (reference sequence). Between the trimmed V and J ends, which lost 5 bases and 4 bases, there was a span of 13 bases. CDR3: CASSYVGAPDTQYF. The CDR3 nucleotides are TGTGCCAGTAGTTACGTTGGGGCCCCAGATACGCAGTATTTT.

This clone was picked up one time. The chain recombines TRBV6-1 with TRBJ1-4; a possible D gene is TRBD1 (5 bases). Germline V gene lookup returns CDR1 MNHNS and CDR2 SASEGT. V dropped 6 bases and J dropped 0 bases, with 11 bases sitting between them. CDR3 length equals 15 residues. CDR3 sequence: CASRAGLATNEKLFF. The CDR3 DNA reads TGTGCCAGCAGGGCAGGGCTTGCAACTAATGAAAAACTGTTTTTT.

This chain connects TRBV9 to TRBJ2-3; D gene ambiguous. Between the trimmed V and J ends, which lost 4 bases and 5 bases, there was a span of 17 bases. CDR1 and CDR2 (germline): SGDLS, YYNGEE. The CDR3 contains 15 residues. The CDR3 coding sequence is TGTGCCAGCAGCCCAAGTCAGAGACTCGAAGATACGCAGTATTTT. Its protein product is CASSPSQRLEDTQYF.

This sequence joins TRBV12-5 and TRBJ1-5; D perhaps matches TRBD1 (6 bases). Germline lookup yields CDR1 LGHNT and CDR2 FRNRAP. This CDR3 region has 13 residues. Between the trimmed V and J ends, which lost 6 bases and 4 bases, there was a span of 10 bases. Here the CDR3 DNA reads TGTGCTAGTGGAGGGGGGCTGAATCAGCCCCAGCATTTT. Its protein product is CASGGGLNQPQHF.

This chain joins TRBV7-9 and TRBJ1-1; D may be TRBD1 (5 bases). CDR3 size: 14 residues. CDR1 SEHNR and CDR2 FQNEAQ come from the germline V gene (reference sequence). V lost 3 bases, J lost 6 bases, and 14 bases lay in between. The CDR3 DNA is TGTGCCAGCAGCTTGGGGGGAATGTTGGCTGAAGCTTTCTTT. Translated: CASSLGGMLAEAFF.

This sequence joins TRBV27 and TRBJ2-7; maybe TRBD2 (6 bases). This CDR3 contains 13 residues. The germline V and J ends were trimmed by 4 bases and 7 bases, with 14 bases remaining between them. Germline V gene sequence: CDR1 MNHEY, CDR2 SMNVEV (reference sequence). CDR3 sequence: CASSYGGGREQYF. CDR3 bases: TGTGCCAGCAGTTACGGCGGAGGGAGGGAGCAGTACTTC.

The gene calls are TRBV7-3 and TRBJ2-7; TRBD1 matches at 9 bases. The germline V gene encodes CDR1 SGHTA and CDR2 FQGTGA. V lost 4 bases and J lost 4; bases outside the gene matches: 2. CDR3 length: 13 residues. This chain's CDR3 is CASSWGQGYEQYF. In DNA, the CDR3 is TGTGCCAGCAGCTGGGGACAGGGATACGAGCAGTACTTC.

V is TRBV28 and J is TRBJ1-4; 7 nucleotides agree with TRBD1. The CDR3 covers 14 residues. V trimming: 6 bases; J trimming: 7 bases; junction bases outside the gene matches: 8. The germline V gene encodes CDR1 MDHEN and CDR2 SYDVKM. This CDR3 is CASSPDREIEKLFF. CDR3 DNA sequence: TGTGCCAGCAGCCCCGACAGGGAGATTGAAAAACTGTTTTTT.

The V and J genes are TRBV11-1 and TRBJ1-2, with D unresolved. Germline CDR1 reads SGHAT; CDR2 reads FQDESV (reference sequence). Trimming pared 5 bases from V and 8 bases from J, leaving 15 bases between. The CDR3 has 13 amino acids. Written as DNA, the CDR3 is TGTGCCAGCAGCCCGTCGGACCCCTTGGGCTACACCTTC. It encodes CASSPSDPLGYTF.

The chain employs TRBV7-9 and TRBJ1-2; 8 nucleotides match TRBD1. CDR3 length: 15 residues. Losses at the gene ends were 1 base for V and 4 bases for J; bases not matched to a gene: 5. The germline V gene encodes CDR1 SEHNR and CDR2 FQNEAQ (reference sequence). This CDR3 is CASSLGAGTGYGYTF. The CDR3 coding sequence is TGTGCCAGCAGCTTAGGCGCCGGGACAGGCTATGGCTACACCTTC.

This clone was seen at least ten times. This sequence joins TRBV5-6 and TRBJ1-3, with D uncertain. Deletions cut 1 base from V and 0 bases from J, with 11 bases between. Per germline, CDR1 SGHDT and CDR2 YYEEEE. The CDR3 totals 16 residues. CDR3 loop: CASSLKYRTSGNTIYF. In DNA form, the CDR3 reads TGTGCCAGCAGCTTGAAGTATAGGACCTCTGGAAACACCATATATTTT.

This CDR3 reads CASSLSTGSEQETQYF. The DNA for the CDR3 is TGTGCCAGCAGTTTATCAACAGGGAGTGAGCAAGAGACCCAGTACTTC. This chain uses TRBV28 with TRBJ2-5; D possibly corresponds to TRBD1 (6 bases). Germline CDR1 and CDR2: MDHEN and SYDVKM. V gave up 1 base and J gave up 2 bases, with 14 bases separating them. The CDR3 runs to 16 residues.

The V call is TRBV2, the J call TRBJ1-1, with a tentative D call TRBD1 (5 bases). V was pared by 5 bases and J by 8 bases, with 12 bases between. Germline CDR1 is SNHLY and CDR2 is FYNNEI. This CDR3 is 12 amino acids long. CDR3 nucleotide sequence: TGTGCCAGCAGTCCAGAGGGACTCGAAGCTTTCTTT. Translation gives CASSPEGLEAFF.

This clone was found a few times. CDR3 residues: CASSDTAGAYEQYF. The CDR3 region has the DNA TGTGCCAGCAGTGATACAGCCGGGGCCTACGAGCAGTACTTC. The chain combines TRBV2 with TRBJ2-7, with D tentatively TRBD2 (5 bases). CDR3 length: 14 residues. In germline, CDR1 is SNHLY, CDR2 FYNNEI. Trimming took 3 bases from V and 2 from J, leaving 11 bases between them.

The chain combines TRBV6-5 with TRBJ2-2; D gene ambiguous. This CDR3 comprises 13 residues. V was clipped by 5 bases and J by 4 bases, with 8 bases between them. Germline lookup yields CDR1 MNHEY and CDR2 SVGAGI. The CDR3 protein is CASSPTVTGELFF. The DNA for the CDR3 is TGTGCCAGCAGTCCGACCGTCACCGGGGAGCTGTTTTTT.

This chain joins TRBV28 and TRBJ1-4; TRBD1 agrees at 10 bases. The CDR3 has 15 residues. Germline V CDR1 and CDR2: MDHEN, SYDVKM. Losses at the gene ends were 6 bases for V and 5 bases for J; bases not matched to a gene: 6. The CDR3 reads CASRETGGRNEKLFF. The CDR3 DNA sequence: TGTGCCAGCAGAGAGACAGGGGGCCGAAATGAAAAACTGTTTTTT. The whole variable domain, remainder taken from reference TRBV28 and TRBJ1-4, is DVKVTQSSRYLVKRTGEKVFLECVQDMDHENMFWYRQDPGLGLRLIYFSYDVKMKEKGDIPEGYSVSREKKERFSLILESASTNQTSMYLCASRETGGRNEKLFFGSGTQLSVL.

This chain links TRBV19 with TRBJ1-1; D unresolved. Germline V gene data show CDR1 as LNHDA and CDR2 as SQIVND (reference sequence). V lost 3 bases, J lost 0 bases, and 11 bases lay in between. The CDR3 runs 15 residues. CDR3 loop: CASSMGGLMNTEAFF. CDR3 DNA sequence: TGTGCCAGTAGTATGGGCGGACTCATGAACACTGAAGCTTTCTTT.

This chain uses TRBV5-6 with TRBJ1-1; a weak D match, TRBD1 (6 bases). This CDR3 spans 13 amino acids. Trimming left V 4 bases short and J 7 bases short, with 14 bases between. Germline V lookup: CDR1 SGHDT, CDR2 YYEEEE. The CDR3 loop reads CASSPTGLGEAFF. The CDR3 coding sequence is TGTGCCAGCAGCCCAACAGGGTTGGGTGAAGCTTTCTTT.

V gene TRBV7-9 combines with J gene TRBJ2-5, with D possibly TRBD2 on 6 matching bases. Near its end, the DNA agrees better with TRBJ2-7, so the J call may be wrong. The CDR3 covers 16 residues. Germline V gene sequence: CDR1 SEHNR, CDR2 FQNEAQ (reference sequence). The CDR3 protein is CASTDTIGTSAYEQYF. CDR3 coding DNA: TGTGCCAGCACCGATACCATTGGGACTTCAGCCTACGAGCAGTACTTC.

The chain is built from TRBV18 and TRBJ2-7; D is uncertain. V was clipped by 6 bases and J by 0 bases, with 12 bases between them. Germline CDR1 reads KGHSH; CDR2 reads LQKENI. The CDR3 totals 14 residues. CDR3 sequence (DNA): TGTGCCAGCTCGCCGGACCAGAGCTCCTACGAGCAGTACTTC. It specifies CASSPDQSSYEQYF.

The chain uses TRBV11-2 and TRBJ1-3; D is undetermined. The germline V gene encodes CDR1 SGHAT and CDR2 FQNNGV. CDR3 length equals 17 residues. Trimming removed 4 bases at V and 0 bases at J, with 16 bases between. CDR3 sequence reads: CASSSLGRHSSGNTIYF. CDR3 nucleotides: TGTGCCAGCAGCTCCCTGGGAAGACACAGCTCTGGAAACACCATATATTTT. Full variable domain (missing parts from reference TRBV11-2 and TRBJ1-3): EAGVAQSPRYKIIEKRQSVAFWCNPISGHATLYWYQQILGQGPKLLIQFQNNGVVDDSQLPKDRFSAERLKGVDSTLKIQPAKLEDSAVYLCASSSLGRHSSGNTIYFGEGSWLTVV.

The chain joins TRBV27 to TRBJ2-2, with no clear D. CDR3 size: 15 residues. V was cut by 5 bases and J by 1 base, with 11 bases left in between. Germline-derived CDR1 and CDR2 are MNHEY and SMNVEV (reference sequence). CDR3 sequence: CASSPLWRNTGELFF. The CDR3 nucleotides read TGTGCCAGCAGTCCGTTATGGCGGAACACCGGGGAGCTGTTTTTT.

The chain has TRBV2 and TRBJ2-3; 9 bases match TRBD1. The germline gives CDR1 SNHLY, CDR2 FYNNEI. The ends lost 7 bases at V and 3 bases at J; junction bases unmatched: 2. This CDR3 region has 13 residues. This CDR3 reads CASIGTGTDTQYF. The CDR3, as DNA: TGTGCCAGCATCGGGACAGGGACAGATACGCAGTATTTT.